The T cell receptor beta chain described here comes from a study of regulatory T cells in long-lasting Graves disease (dated by TCRdb to the early 2020s). Background on the whole study: Persistent Graves' disease meant more than 5 years of antithyroid drug treatment with TSH receptor autoantibodies that stayed positive. This study used TCR sequencing and RNA sequencing of peripheral blood to compare persistent Graves' disease patients against newly diagnosed Graves' disease patients. The study took place in China and was registered as a clinical trial. A total of approximately 35 samples were covered by TCR sequencing, comprising some 13 persistent and 20 newly diagnosed Graves' disease patients. On average, persistent Graves' disease patients in the clinical cohort had been on antithyroid drugs for about 9.3 years. The paper's findings and limits, for the study overall: Compared with newly diagnosed patients, persistent Graves' disease patients had lower TCR Shannon entropy and fewer highly expanded clones, which suggests clonal expansion. Persistent disease showed preferential use of TRBV28, TRBJ1-2 and TRBJ2-5, whereas newly diagnosed disease favored TRBV20-1 and TRBJ2-1. Only peripheral blood was studied, because thyroid tissue, the primary lesion, was inaccessible. More public clonotypes were shared among persistent patients (2,741) than among newly diagnosed patients (roughly 960). Sequencing and analysis were limited to the TCR beta chain. As a limitation, the authors acknowledged that the small sample size may reduce accuracy.

The sample's time point, from its label and the paper: persistent/refractory GD, antithyroid drugs over 5 years with positive TRAb. For both TCR sequencing and RNA sequencing, RNA was extracted from PBMCs in TRIzol. The diagnosis of Graves' disease was made according to American Thyroid Association guidelines. Patients for the study were recruited at an endocrinology department in Xi'an, China. Each patient gave about 8.1 milliliters of peripheral blood, collected in an EDTA anticoagulant tube. Ficoll Paque Plus density gradient separation was used to isolate PBMCs, and no additional T cell sorting was done. An Agilent 2100 Bioanalyzer and agarose gel were used to check RNA quality, while a NanoDrop 2000 measured RNA concentration. Spanning cysteine to phenylalanine, the CDR3 consists of 18 amino acids. This entry keeps only the CDR3 DNA: 54 bases, framed from base 1. Taken from the germline V gene, the CDR1 and CDR2 loops are MDHEN and SYDVKM. Unmatched junction bases come to 16, with V trimmed by 5 bases and J by 4 bases.

The library came from multiplex PCR. These reads were obtained on an Illumina HiSeq 4000. To build TCR beta libraries, CDR3 regions were amplified by Arm-PCR using iRepertoire HTBI primers. Gel purification was performed on PCR products prior to sequencing. The study's processing was this. Across samples, 60 to 70 TRBV and around 15 TRBJ segments were identified and used for gene usage analysis of CDR3 amino acid clonotypes. COPE and FqMerger were used to merge filtered high-quality paired reads into contigs. BLAST was used to align contigs to IMGT TRBV, TRBD and TRBJ reference genes, with CDR3 defined following IMGT. Any clonotype with a frequency above 0.1% was classified as a highly expanded clone. Repertoire diversity was measured by Shannon entropy, and V-J evenness by the Gini coefficient. Clonotypes shared by more than one individual were considered public. TCRdb reworked the public reads: Q25 trimming with fastp, MiXCR clone assembly, productive beta chains retained. For every CDR3 protein sequence, its rows merge into one entry that carries the most common genes and DNA. TCRdb's processing, not the authors' own work, is the source of the V and J calls. Across this sample there are 400,000 to 500,000 distinct CDR3 sequences, with around 21% seen only once. The ten largest clones represent 6.5% to 10% of the sample.

This clonotype has a handful of counts. Its antigen is not yet known. No much larger clonotype is one base removed from it; base qualities were not supplied. The rearrangement combines TRBV28 with TRBJ1-5; 8 nucleotides in the junction match TRBD1. This clonotype was sampled from a female donor with Graves disease. This specimen was peripheral blood mononuclear cells (PBMCs), taken when the disease was refractory, from a patient treated with antithyroid drugs. The sequenced DNA is TGTGCCAGCAGTGGACAGGGTCGGGGTCGTAAGTTGAATCAGCCCCAGCATTTT. The resulting protein is CASSGQGRGRKLNQPQHF.